These T cell receptor beta chains were read from a single sample in a study of T cells in Graves' hyperthyroidism and ophthalmopathy. TCRdb reprocessed the multiplex PCR reads with MiXCR, giving one entry per CDR3 protein. The sample has hundreds of thousands of distinct CDR3 sequences; roughly 15% are singletons. The sample was blood. These receptors came from a woman between 50 and 59 years old with Graves' ophthalmopathy. CDR3s include the opening cysteine and the closing phenylalanine or tryptophan. A D gene is named only where the DNA matches it firmly. A row's size may be missing; if present it is once, few, many or a size class.

>TRBJ2-1|.|TRBV14|.
TGTGCCAGCAGCCCAATTAAGTACAATGAGCAGTTCTTC
CASSPIKYNEQFF
>TRBJ2-3|.|TRBV13|TRBD2
TGTGCCAGCAGCTCGAAGCGGGGACCAGATACGCAGTATTTT
CASSSKRGPDTQYF
>TRBJ2-5|many|TRBV7-2|.
TGTGCCAGCAGCCTTGGGCCAGGGCAAGGGGAGACCCAGTACTTC
CASSLGPGQGETQYF
>TRBJ2-7|few|TRBV28|TRBD1
TGTGCCAGCAGTTTTGTGGACAGGGGGCGTCGCGAGCAGTACTTC
CASSFVDRGRREQYF
>TRBJ1-5|few|TRBV6-5|TRBD1
TGTGCCAGCAGTTACGGCAGGGGGCACGGTCAGCCCCAGCATTTT
CASSYGRGHGQPQHF
>TRBJ2-3|many|TRBV13|TRBD2
TGTGCCAGCAGCTTAGCCCCTATGACTAGCGGGAGCACAGATACGCAGTATTTT
CASSLAPMTSGSTDTQYF
>TRBJ2-2|.|TRBV29-1|TRBD2
TGCAGCGCCACTAGCGGGAGTACTTCCGGGGAGCTGTTTTTT
CSATSGSTSGELFF
>TRBJ1-4|.|TRBV5-4|.
TGTGCCAGCAGCTTGGGACAGCAAAATGAAAAACTGTTTTTT
CASSLGQQNEKLFF
>TRBJ1-1|many|TRBV7-2|TRBD1
TGTGCCAGCAGCTTAGAAGCAGGGGGCTCGAACACTGAAGCTTTCTTT
CASSLEAGGSNTEAFF
>TRBJ2-1|many|TRBV20-1|TRBD2
TGCAGTGCTAGAGATCCTGGACTAGCGGGCCACAATGAGCAGTTCTTC
CSARDPGLAGHNEQFF
>TRBJ2-2|many|TRBV5-1|TRBD1
TGCGCCAGCAGCTTGGTACAGGGGGGCACCGGGGAGCTGTTTTTT
CASSLVQGGTGELFF
>TRBJ2-1|few|TRBV7-8|TRBD2
TGTGCCAGCAGCTCGGAACTAGCGGTGTCTGCGGGGGGCCTTAATGAGCAGTTCTTC
CASSSELAVSAGGLNEQFF
>TRBJ1-2|.|TRBV2|.
TGTGCCAGCAGTGAAAGTAGTATCTTAAGGGGCTACACCTTC
CASSESSILRGYTF